This T cell receptor (beta chain) appears in the sequencing data of a study of long-term antiretroviral therapy in people with HIV. Study-wide background: About a decade before 2015, the earliest samples were taken when ART was typically delayed.

The CDR3 length is 13 residues. The germline CDR1 and CDR2 sequences are MNHEY and SVGAGI. V lost 6 bases to trimming and J lost 3 bases, with 8 bases between them. immunoSEQ v3.0 was run at survey level. Per-sample targets for sequencing were roughly 35,000-55,000 T-cell genomes. TCRdb's table, derived via immunoSEQ multiplex PCR, lists solely in-frame clones and lacks some. Among fewer than 30,000 clones listed, around 90% were seen once. Regarding this clone: Antigen: not known.

Findings and caveats of the study: Transplant donor controls retained higher diversity, though diversity increased after ART.

Sequenced here: unsorted PBMCs, sampled approximately 4.5 years after starting antiretroviral therapy. The chain recombines TRBV6-5 with TRBJ2-2, with D unresolved. This receptor was taken from a man aged 25-45 years with HIV. The CDR3 nucleotides read TGTGCCAGCAGGAGCAGGCACACCGGGGAGCTGTTTTTT. Protein product: CASRSRHTGELFF.